This T cell receptor beta chain derives from a study of T cells in Graves' hyperthyroidism and ophthalmopathy. Across the whole study: Blood from the periphery was taken at initial diagnosis, before any treatment.

V gave up 6 bases and J gave up 2 bases; unmatched junction bases: 4. The CDR3 is made up of 13 amino acids. Germline CDR1 is MNHEY and CDR2 is SVGEGT. The CDR3 regions of TCR beta were amplified from RNA transcripts. Primed by the HTBI set, a first-round RT-PCR was run on the TCR CDR3. In TCRdb, the multiplex PCR reads were re-called with MiXCR into one record per CDR3 protein. Of just under 750,000 distinct CDR3 sequences in the sample, roughly a third were seen once. Broader study findings: Model-based prediction identified ophthalmopathy a median 6.5 months prior to its onset.

Remarks on this clonotype: What it binds is unknown.

V is TRBV6-2 or TRBV6-3 and J is TRBJ2-7; 7 bases line up with TRBD1. This TCR was sampled from a woman between 40 and 50 years old with Graves' hyperthyroidism. The source material was blood. The CDR3 loop reads CASRRGQAYEQYF. The CDR3 DNA follows: TGTGCCAGCAGGCGCGGACAGGCCTACGAGCAGTACTTC.